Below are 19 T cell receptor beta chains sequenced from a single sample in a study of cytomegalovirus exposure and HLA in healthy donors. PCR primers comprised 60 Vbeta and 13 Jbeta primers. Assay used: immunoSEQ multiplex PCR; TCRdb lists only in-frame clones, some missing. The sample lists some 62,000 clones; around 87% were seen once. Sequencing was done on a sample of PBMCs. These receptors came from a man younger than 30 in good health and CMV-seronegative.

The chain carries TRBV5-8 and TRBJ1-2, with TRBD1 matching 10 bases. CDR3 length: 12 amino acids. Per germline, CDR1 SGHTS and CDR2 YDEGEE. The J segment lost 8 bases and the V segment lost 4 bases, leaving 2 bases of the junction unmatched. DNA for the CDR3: TGTGCCAGCAGCCGGGACAGGGGAGGCTACACCTTC. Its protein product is CASSRDRGGYTF.

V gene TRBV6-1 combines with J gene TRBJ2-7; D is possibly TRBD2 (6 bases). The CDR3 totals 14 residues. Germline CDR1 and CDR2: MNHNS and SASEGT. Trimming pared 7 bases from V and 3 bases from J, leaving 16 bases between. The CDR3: CASITAGIVYEQYF. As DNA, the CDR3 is TGTGCCAGCATCACGGCGGGGATCGTCTACGAGCAGTACTTC.

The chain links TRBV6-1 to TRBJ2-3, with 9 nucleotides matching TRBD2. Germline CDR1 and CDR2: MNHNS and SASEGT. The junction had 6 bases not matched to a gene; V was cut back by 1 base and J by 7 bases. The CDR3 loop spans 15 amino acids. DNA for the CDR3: TGTGCCAGCAGTGAAGGGGCGGGGGGGCCACATACGCAGTATTTT. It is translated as CASSEGAGGPHTQYF.

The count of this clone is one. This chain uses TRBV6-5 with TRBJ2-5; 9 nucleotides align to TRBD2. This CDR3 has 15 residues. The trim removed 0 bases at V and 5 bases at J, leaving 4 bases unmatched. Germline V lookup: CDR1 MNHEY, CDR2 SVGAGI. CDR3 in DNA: TGTGCCAGCAGTTACTCGCGGGGGGGCCTGGAGACCCAGTACTTC. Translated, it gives CASSYSRGGLETQYF.

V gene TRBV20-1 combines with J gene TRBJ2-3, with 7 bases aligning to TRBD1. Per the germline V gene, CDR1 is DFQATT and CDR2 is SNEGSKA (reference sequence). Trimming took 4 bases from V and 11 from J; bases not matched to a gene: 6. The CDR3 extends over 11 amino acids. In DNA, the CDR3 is TGCAGTGCTAACCGGGACAGTATGCAGTATTTT. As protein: CSANRDSMQYF.

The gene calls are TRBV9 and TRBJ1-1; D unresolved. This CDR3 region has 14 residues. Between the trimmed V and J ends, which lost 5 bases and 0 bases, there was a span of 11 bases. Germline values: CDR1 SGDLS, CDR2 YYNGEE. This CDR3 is CASRPGNMNTEAFF. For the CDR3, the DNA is TGTGCCAGCAGACCGGGAAACATGAACACTGAAGCTTTCTTT.

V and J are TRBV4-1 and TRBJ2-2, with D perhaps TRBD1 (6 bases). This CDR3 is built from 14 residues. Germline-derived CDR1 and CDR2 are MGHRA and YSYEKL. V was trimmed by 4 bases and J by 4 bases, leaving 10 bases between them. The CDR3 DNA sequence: TGCGCCAGCAGCCGAGAACAGGGCACCGGGGAGCTGTTTTTT. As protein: CASSREQGTGELFF.

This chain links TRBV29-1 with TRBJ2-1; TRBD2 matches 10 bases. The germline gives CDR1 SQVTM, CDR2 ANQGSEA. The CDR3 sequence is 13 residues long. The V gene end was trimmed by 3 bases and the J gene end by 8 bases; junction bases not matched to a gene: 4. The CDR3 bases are TGCAGCGTTGACAGCGGGGGGGCTTATGAGCAGTTCTTC. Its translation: CSVDSGGAYEQFF.

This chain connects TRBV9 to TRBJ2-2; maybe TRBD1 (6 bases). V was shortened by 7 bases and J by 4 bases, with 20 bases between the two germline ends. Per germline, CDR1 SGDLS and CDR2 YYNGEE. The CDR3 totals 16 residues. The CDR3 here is CASGPSGTTLTGELFF. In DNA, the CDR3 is TGTGCCAGCGGACCATCCGGGACAACCCTCACCGGGGAGCTGTTTTTT.

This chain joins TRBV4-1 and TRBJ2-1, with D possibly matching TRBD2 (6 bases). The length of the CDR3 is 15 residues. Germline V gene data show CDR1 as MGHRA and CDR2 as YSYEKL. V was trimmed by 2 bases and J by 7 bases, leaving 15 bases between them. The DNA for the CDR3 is TGCGCCAGCAGCCAACTGGGACTGATTAAGAATGAGCAGTTCTTC. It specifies CASSQLGLIKNEQFF.

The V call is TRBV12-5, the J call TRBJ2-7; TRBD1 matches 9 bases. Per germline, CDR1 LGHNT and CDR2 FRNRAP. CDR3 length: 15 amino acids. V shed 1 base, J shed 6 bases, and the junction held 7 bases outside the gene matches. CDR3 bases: TGTGCTAGTGGTTTGGCCCCGGGACAGGGTGCCGAGCAGTACTTC. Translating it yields CASGLAPGQGAEQYF.

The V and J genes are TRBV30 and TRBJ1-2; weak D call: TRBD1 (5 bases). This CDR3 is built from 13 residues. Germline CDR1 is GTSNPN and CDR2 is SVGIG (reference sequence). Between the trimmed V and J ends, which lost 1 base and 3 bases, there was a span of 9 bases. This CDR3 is CAWSGGRDYGYTF. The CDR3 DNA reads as TGTGCCTGGAGTGGGGGCAGGGACTATGGCTACACCTTC.

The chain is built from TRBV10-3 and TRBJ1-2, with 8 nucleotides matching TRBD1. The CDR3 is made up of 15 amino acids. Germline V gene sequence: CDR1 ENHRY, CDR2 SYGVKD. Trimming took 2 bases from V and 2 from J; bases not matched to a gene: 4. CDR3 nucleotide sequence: TGTGCCATCAGTGAGCCGGACAGGGAAAACTATGGCTACACCTTC. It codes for CAISEPDRENYGYTF.

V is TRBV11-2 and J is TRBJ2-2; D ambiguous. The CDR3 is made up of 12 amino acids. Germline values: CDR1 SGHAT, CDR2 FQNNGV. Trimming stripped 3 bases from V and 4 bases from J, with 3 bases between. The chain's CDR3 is CASSFGTGELFF. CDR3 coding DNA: TGTGCCAGCAGCTTCGGCACCGGGGAGCTGTTTTTT. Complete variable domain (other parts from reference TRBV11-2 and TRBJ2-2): EAGVAQSPRYKIIEKRQSVAFWCNPISGHATLYWYQQILGQGPKLLIQFQNNGVVDDSQLPKDRFSAERLKGVDSTLKIQPAKLEDSAVYLCASSFGTGELFFGEGSRLTVL.

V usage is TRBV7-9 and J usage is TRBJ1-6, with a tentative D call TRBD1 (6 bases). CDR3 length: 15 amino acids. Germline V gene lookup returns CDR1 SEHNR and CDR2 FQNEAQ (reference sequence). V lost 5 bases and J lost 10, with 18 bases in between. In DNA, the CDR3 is TGTGCCAGCAGCCGGGGGGGGCAGGTGGGATCACCCCTCCACTTT. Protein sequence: CASSRGGQVGSPLHF.

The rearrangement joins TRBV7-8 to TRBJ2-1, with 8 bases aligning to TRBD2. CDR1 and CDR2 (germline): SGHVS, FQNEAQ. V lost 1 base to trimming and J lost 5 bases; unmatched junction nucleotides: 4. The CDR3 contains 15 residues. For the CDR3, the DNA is TGTGCCAGCAGCTTAGTCCCGGGGGGGGACAATGAGCAGTTCTTC. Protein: CASSLVPGGDNEQFF.

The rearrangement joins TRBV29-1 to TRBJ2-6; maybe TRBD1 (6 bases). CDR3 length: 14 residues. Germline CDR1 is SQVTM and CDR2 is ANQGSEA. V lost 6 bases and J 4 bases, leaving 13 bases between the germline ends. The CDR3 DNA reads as TGCAGCGTCGAACAGGGATCAGGGGCCAACGTCCTGACTTTC. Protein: CSVEQGSGANVLTF.

Written as DNA, the CDR3 is TGTGCCAGCAGCTTATCAACTAACTATGGCTACACCTTC. Amino acids: CASSLSTNYGYTF. The chain employs TRBV7-9 and TRBJ1-2; D not resolved. Germline V gives CDR1 SEHNR, CDR2 FQNEAQ (reference sequence). The CDR3 covers 13 residues. V gave up 2 bases and J gave up 0 bases, with 4 bases separating them.

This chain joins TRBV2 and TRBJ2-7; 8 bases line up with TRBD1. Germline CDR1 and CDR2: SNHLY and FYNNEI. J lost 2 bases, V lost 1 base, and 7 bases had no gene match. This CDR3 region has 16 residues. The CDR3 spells CASSEGSDRATYEQYF. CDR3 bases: TGTGCCAGCAGTGAAGGGTCGGACAGGGCTACCTACGAGCAGTACTTC.